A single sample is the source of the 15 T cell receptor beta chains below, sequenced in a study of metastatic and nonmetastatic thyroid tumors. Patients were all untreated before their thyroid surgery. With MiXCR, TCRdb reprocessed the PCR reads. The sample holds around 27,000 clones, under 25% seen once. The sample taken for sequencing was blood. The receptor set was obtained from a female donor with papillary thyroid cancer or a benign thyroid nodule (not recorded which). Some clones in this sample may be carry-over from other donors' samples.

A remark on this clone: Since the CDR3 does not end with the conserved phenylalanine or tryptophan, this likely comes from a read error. CDR3 coding DNA: TGCAGTGCTATTCAGGTCTACGAGCAGTACTAC. Amino acid sequence: CSAIQVYEQYY. The chain links TRBV20-1 to TRBJ2-7; D remains ambiguous. Germline assignment: CDR1 DFQATT and CDR2 SNEGSKA (reference sequence). Trimming took 4 bases from V and 3 from J, leaving 7 bases between them. The length of the CDR3 is 11 residues.

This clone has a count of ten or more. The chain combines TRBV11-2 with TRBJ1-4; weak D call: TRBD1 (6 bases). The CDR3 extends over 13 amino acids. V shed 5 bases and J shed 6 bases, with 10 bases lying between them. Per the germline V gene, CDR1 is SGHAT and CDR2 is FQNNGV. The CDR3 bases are TGTGCCAGCAGCCTGGGGGGGCATGAAAAACTGTTTTTT. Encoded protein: CASSLGGHEKLFF.

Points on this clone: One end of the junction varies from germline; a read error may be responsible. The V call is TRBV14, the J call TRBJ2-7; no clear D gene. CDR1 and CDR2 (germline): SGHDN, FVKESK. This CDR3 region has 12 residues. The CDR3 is CASRQVVYEQYF. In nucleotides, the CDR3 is TGTGCAAGCAGACAAGTAGTTTACGAGCAGTACTTC.

CDR3 DNA: TGTGCCAGCAGTCTCCGGGCAGTAGTATACGAGCAGTACTTC. Translation gives CASSLRAVVYEQYF. The chain is built from TRBV5-5 and TRBJ2-7, with D hard to call. Germline lookup yields CDR1 SGHKS and CDR2 YYEKEE (reference sequence). The CDR3 sequence is 14 residues long. The germline V and J ends were trimmed by 5 bases and 4 bases, with 16 bases remaining between them.

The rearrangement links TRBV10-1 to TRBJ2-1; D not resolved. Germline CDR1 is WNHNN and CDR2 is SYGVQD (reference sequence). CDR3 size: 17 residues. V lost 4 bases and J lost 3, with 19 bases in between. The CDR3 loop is CASSGLFGLSSYNEQFF. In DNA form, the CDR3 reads TGCGCCAGCAGTGGCTTATTTGGCCTTTCAAGCTACAATGAGCAGTTCTTC.

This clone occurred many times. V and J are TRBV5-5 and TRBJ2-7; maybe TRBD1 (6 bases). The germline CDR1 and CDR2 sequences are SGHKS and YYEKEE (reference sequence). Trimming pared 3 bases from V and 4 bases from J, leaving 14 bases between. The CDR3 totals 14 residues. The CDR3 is CASSYGQPPYEQYF. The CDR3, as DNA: TGTGCCAGCAGCTACGGACAGCCCCCTTACGAGCAGTACTTC.

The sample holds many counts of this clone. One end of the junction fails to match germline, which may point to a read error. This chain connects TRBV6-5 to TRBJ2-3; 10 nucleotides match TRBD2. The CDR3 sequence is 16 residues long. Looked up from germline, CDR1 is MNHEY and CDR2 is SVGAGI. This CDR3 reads CASSYLASGSADAQYF. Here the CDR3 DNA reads TGTGCCAGCAGTTACCTGGCTAGCGGGAGTGCAGATGCGCAGTATTTT.

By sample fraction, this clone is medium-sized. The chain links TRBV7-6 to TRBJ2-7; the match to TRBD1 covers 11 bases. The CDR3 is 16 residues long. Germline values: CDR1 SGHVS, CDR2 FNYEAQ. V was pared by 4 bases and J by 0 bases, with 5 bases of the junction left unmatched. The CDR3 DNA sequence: TGTGCCAGCAGCTCGGGGACAGGGGGAGGCTCCTACGAGCAGTACTTC. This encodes CASSSGTGGGSYEQYF.

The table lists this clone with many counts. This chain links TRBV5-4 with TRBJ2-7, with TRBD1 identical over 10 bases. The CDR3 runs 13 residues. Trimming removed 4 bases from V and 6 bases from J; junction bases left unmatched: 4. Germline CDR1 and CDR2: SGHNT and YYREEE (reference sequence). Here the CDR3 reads CASSQGQGREQYF. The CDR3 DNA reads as TGTGCCAGCAGCCAGGGACAGGGGCGCGAGCAGTACTTC.

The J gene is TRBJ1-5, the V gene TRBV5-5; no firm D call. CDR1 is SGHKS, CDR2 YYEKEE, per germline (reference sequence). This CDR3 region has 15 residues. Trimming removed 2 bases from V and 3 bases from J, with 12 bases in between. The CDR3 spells CASSFIWNPNQPQHF. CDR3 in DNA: TGTGCCAGCAGCTTTATTTGGAATCCCAATCAGCCCCAGCATTTT.

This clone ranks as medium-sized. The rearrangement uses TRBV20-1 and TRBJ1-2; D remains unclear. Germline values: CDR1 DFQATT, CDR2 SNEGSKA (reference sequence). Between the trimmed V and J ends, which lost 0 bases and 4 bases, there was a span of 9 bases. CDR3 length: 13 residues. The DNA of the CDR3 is TGCAGTGCTAGAGACAGCGAGGGCTATGGCTACACCTTC. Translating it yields CSARDSEGYGYTF.

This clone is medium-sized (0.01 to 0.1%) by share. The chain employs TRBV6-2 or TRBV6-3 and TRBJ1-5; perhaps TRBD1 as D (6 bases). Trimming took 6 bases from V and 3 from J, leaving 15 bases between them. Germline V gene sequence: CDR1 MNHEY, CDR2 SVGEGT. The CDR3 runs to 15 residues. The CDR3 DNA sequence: TGTGCCAGCAGCCCCCGACAGGTAACCAATCAGCCCCAGCATTTT. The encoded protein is CASSPRQVTNQPQHF.

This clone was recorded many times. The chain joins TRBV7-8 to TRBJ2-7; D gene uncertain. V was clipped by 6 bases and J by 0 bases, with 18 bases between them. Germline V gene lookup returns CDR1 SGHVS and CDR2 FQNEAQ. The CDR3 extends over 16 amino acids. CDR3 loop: CASSFLIALSSYEQYF. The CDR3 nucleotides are TGTGCCAGCAGTTTCTTAATTGCACTGAGCTCCTACGAGCAGTACTTC.

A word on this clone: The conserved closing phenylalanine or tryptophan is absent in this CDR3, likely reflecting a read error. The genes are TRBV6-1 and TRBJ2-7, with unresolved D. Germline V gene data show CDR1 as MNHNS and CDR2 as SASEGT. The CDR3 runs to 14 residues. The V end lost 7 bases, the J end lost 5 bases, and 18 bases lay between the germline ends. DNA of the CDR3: TGTGCCAGCACCAAAAACAGTGGGCAAGACGAGCAGTACCTC. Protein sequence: CASTKNSGQDEQYL.

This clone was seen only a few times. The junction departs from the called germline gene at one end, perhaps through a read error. CDR3 loop: CANSHASGLYEQYF. DNA of the CDR3: TGTGCCAACAGCCATGCTAGTGGGTTATACGAGCAGTACTTC. The chain combines TRBV3-1 with TRBJ2-7; D ambiguous. Germline V gene lookup returns CDR1 LGHDT and CDR2 YNNKEL (reference sequence). This CDR3 spans 14 amino acids.